What follows is one T cell receptor beta chain and its context. The antigen is unknown. This record comes from a study of T cells and Merkel cell carcinoma outcomes. Some clones are missing from TCRdb's copy, which holds only in-frame ones; the method was immunoSEQ multiplex PCR. The sample yields 4,000 to 5,500 clones, around 84% seen once. Study-level results: Repertoire plus T-cell density reportedly predicted Merkel cell carcinoma outcomes.

This CDR3 has 18 residues. V trimming: 6 bases; J trimming: 3 bases; junction bases outside the gene matches: 16. Looked up from germline, CDR1 is SEHNR and CDR2 is FQNEAQ (reference sequence). This TCR came from a human donor with Merkel cell carcinoma. The J gene is TRBJ2-3, the V gene TRBV7-9; 9 positions match TRBD1. The sample was tumor tissue from Merkel cell carcinoma. The CDR3 DNA reads TGTGCCAGCAGTTCGCCCGCACCGGGACAGGGTACGACAGATACGCAGTATTTT. Its protein is CASSSPAPGQGTTDTQYF.